This T cell receptor (beta chain) was found in a study of TIL therapy for anti-PD-1-resistant metastatic lung cancer. Time point described: pre-treatment sample, taken before nivolumab and TIL therapy. Tumor tissue came from excised metastases, mostly pleural nodules or supraclavicular lymph nodes. This clone came up a few times. Sequencing used immunoSEQ v3. Repertoires were generated with immunoSEQ multiplex PCR, while TCRdb's copy carries only in-frame clones and drops some. The table lists approximately 87,000 clones, approximately 65% of them singletons. The CDR3 length is 12 residues. V gave up 3 bases and J gave up 4 bases, with 7 bases separating them. CDR1 WSHSY and CDR2 SAAADI come from the germline V gene.

The rearrangement joins TRBV10-2 to TRBJ2-7, with D uncertain. The receptor's source is a person aged 25 to 79 with non-small cell lung cancer. The source was tumor tissue, collected at baseline. CDR3 nucleotide sequence: TGCGCCAGCAGTGACAGAACTTACGAGCAGTACTTC. Translated, it gives CASSDRTYEQYF.